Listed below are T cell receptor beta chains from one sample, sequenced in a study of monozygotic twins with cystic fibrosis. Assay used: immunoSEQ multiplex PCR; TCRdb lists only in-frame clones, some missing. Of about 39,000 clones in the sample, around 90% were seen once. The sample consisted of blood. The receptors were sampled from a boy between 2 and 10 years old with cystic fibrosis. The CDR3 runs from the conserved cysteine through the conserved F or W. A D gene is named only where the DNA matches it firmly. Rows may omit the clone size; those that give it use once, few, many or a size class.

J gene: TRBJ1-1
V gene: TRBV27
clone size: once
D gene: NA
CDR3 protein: CASSTTRDPRGTEAFF
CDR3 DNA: TGTGCCAGCAGCACCACCCGGGACCCCCGCGGCACTGAAGCTTTCTTT

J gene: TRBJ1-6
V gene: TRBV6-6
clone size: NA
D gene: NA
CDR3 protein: CASSYAYTEDNSPLHF
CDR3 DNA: TGTGCCAGCAGTTACGCTTACACGGAGGATAATTCACCCCTCCACTTT

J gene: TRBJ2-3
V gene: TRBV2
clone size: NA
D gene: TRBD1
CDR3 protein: CASTQDRVIDTQYF
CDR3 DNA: TGTGCCAGCACCCAGGACAGGGTCATAGATACGCAGTATTTT

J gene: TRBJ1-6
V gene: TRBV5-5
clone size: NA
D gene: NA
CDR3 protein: CASSFRQPNSPLHF
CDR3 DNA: TGTGCCAGCAGCTTCAGACAGCCGAATTCACCCCTCCACTTT

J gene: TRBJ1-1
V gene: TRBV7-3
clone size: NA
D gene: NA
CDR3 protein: CASSLTSSGTEAFF
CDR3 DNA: TGTGCCAGCAGCTTGACCTCCTCAGGCACTGAAGCTTTCTTT

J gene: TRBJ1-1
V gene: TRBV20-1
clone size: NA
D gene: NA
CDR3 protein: CSAGQNEAFF
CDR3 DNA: TGCAGTGCCGGACAGAACGAAGCTTTCTTT

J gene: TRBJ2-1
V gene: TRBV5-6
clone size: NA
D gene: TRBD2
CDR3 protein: CASSLMASGVAYNEQFF
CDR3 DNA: TGTGCCAGCAGCTTGATGGCTAGCGGGGTTGCCTACAATGAGCAGTTCTTC

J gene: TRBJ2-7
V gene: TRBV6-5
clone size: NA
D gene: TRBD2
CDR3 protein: CASTPRWGGSYERYF
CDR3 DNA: TGTGCCAGCACCCCTCGTTGGGGGGGGTCCTACGAGCGGTACTTC

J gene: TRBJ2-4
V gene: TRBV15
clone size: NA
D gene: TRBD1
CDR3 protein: CATSVRDSNIQYF
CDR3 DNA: TGTGCCACCAGCGTCCGGGACAGCAACATTCAGTACTTC

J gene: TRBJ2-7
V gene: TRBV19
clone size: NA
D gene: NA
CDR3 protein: CASTAGPGEGYEQYF
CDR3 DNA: TGTGCCAGTACCGCGGGCCCAGGGGAGGGCTACGAGCAGTACTTC

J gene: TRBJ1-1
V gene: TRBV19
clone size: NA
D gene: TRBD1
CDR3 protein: CASSIETGTVDTEAFF
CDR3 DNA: TGTGCCAGTAGTATAGAGACCGGGACAGTAGATACTGAAGCTTTCTTT

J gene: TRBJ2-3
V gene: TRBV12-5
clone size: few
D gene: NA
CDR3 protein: CASGAGDTQYF
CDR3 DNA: TGTGCTAGTGGTGCCGGGGATACGCAGTATTTT

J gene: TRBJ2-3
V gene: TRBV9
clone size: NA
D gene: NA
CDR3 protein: CASTVLSPSTDTQYF
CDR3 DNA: TGTGCCAGCACCGTGCTTAGTCCTAGCACAGATACGCAGTATTTT

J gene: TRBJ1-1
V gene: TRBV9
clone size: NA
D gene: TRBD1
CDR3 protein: CASSHNRGRMNTEAFF
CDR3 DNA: TGTGCCAGCAGCCATAACAGGGGGCGCATGAACACTGAAGCTTTCTTT

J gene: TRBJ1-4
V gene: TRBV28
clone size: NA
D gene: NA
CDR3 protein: CASSLGGEKLFF
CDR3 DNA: TGTGCCAGCAGCCTGGGGGGTGAAAAACTGTTTTTT

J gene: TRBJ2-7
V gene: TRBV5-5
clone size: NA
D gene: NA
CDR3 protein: CASSLVGDEQYF
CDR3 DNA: TGTGCCAGCAGCTTGGTTGGGGACGAGCAGTACTTC

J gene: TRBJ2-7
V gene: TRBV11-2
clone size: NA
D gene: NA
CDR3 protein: CASNWRRGVNEQYF
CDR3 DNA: TGTGCCAGCAATTGGAGAAGGGGGGTGAACGAGCAGTACTTC

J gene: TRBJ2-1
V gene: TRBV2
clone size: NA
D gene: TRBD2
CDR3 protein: CASSEWRGGPDEQFF
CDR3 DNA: TGTGCCAGCAGTGAATGGCGGGGGGGCCCGGATGAGCAGTTCTTC

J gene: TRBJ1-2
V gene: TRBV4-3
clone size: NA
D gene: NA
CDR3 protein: CASSQEGRFGPTIGYTF
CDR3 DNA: TGCGCCAGCAGCCAAGAAGGGAGATTCGGCCCCACTATAGGCTACACCTTC

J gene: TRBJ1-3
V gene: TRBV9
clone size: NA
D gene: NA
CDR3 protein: CASSVEGGWGNTIYF
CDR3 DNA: TGTGCCAGCAGCGTAGAGGGAGGGTGGGGAAACACCATATATTTT

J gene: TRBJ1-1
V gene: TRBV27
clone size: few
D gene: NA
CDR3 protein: CASSLWGNTEAFF
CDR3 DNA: TGTGCCAGCAGTTTATGGGGGAACACTGAAGCTTTCTTT

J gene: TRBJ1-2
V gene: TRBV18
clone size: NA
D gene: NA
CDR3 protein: CASSPAPYYGYTF
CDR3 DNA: TGTGCCAGCTCACCAGCCCCCTACTATGGCTACACCTTC

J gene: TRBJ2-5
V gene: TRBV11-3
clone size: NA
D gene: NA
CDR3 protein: CASSQGEGTRETQYF
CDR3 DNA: TGTGCCAGCAGCCAGGGGGAGGGGACGAGGGAGACCCAGTACTTC

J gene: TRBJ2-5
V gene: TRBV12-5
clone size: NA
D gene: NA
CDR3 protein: CASGSVETQYF
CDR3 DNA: TGTGCTAGTGGTTCAGTAGAGACCCAGTACTTC

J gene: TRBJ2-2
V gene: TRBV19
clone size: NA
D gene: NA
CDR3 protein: CASSIGGRTGELFF
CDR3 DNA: TGTGCCAGTAGTATAGGGGGACGTACCGGGGAGCTGTTTTTT

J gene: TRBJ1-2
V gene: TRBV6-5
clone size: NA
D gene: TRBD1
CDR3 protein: CASSYWRDRGSGYTF
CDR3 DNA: TGTGCCAGCAGTTATTGGCGGGACAGGGGGTCTGGCTACACCTTC

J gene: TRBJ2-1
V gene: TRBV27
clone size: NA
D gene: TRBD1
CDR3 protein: CASSLFQGDEQFF
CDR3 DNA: TGTGCCAGCAGTCTTTTCCAGGGGGATGAGCAGTTCTTC

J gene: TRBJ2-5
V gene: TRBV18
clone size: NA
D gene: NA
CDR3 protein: CASSPPSETQYF
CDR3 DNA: TGTGCCAGCTCACCACCGTCGGAGACCCAGTACTTC

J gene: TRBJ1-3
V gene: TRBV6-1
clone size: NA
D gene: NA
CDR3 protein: CASSEFRAAGNTIYF
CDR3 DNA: TGTGCCAGCAGTGAATTTAGGGCTGCGGGAAACACCATATATTTT

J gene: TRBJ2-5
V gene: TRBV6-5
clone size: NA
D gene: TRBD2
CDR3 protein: CASSYRTSGGRETQYF
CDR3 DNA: TGTGCCAGCAGTTACAGGACTAGCGGGGGCCGGGAGACCCAGTACTTC

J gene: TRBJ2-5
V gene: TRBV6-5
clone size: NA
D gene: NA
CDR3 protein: CASRLHSRETQYF
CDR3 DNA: TGTGCCAGCAGGCTACACAGTCGGGAGACCCAGTACTTC

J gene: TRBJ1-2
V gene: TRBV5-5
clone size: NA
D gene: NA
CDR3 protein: CASSQWDGYGYTF
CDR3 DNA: TGTGCCAGCAGCCAGTGGGATGGCTATGGCTACACCTTC

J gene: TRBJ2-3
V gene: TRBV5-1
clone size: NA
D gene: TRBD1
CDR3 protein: CASSFRDRVTDTQYF
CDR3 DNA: TGCGCCAGCAGCTTCCGGGACAGGGTGACAGATACGCAGTATTTT

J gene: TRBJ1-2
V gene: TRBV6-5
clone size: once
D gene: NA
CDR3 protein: CASSYSGGYGYTF
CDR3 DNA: TGTGCCAGCAGTTACTCGGGCGGCTATGGCTACACCTTC

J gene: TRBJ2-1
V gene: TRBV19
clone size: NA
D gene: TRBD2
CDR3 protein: CASSIRTSGGPYNEQFF
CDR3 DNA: TGTGCCAGTAGTATTCGGACTAGCGGGGGACCCTACAATGAGCAGTTCTTC

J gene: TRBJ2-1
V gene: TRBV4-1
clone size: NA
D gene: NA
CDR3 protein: CASSQGYYNEQFF
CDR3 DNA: TGCGCCAGCAGCCAAGGATACTACAATGAGCAGTTCTTC

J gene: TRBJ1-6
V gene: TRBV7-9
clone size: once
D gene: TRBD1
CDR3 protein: CASSSGQGVYSPLHF
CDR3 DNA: TGTGCCAGCAGCTCGGGACAGGGGGTTTATTCACCCCTCCACTTT

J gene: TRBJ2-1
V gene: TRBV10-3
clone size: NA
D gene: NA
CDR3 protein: CAISERGPLFF
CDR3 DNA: TGTGCCATCAGTGAGAGAGGGCCCCTGTTCTTC

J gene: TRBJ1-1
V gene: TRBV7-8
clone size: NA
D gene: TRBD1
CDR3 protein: CASSLEGATEAFF
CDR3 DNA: TGTGCCAGCAGCCTCGAGGGGGCAACTGAAGCTTTCTTT

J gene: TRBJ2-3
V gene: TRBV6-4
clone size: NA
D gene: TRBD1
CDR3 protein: CASGRGLPTDTQYF
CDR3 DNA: TGTGCCAGCGGCAGGGGGTTGCCCACAGATACGCAGTATTTT

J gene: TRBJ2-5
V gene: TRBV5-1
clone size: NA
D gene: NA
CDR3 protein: CASNAEMEETQYF
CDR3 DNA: TGCGCCAGCAACGCTGAGATGGAAGAGACCCAGTACTTC

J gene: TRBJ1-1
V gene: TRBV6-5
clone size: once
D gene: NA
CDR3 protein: CASTYTGGTEAFF
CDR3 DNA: TGTGCCAGCACCTACACGGGGGGCACTGAAGCTTTCTTT

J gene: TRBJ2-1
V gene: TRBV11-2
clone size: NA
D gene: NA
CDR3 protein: CASSLEVPGSPYNEQFF
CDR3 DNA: TGTGCCAGCAGCTTAGAAGTCCCAGGGAGCCCCTACAATGAGCAGTTCTTC

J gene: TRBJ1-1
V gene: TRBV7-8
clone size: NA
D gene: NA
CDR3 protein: CASNPLGVMNTEAFF
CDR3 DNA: TGTGCCAGCAACCCCTTAGGAGTGATGAACACTGAAGCTTTCTTT

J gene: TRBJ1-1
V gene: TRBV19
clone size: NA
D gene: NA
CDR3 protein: CASSPQGRGAMNTEAFF
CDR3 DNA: TGTGCCAGTAGTCCTCAGGGTAGAGGGGCCATGAACACTGAAGCTTTCTTT

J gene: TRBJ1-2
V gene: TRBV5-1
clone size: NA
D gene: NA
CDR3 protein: CASSPDSNYGYTF
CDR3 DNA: TGCGCCAGCAGCCCGGACAGTAACTATGGCTACACCTTC

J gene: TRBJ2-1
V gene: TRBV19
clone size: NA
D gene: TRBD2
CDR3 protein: CASSILAVYNEQFF
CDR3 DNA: TGTGCCAGTAGTATCCTAGCGGTCTACAATGAGCAGTTCTTC

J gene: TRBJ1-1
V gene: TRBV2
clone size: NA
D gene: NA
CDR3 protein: CASTPDSNTEAFF
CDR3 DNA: TGTGCCAGCACCCCGGACAGCAACACTGAAGCTTTCTTT

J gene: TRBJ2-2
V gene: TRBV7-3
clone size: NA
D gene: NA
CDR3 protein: CASSLRGRGTGELFF
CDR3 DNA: TGTGCCAGCAGCTTAAGGGGGCGCGGCACCGGGGAGCTGTTTTTT

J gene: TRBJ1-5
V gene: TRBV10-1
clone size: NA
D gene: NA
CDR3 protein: CASSKTDWDSNQPQHF
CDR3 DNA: TGCGCCAGCAGTAAAACTGACTGGGATAGCAATCAGCCCCAGCATTTT